The rows below give T cell receptor beta chains drawn from one sample of a study of PD-L1 blockade in urothelial cancer. The protocol was immunoSEQ multiplex PCR, while the TCRdb copy is restricted to in-frame clones and leaves out a portion. The sample comprises about 56,000 clones, about 85% of which are singletons, and 15% to 18% rests with the top ten. The sequenced sample was PBMCs, obtained around atezolizumab (anti-PD-L1) treatment. These receptors were taken from a man in his sixties or seventies with urothelial cancer. The CDR3 runs from the conserved cysteine through the conserved F or W. A D gene is named only where the DNA matches it firmly. The size field is filled for only some rows; it gives once, few, many or a size class.

clone_size	v_call	j_call	d_call	cdr3_aa	cdr3_nt
-	TRBV6-1	TRBJ2-1	-	CASRDGGTTYNEQFF	TGTGCCAGCAGGGACGGTGGGACAACCTACAATGAGCAGTTCTTC
once	TRBV7-8	TRBJ2-1	TRBD2	CASSLALGGYSSYNEQFF	TGTGCCAGCAGCTTAGCGTTGGGGGGGTACAGCTCCTACAATGAGCAGTTCTTC
-	TRBV19	TRBJ2-3	-	CASSLGHTQYF	TGTGCCAGTAGTCTGGGGCATACGCAGTATTTT
few	TRBV11-2	TRBJ2-1	-	CASSFLAGTYNEQFF	TGTGCCAGCAGCTTTCTCGCGGGGACCTACAATGAGCAGTTCTTC
-	TRBV10-3	TRBJ2-1	-	CAIRVGRGDEQFF	TGTGCCATCAGGGTCGGCAGGGGTGATGAGCAGTTCTTC
few	TRBV30	TRBJ1-2	TRBD1	CAWSAGRGPGYTF	TGTGCCTGGAGCGCGGGCAGGGGGCCTGGCTACACCTTC
-	TRBV12-5	TRBJ2-7	TRBD2	CASGPTSGEPARYF	TGTGCTAGTGGCCCCACTAGCGGGGAGCCCGCCCGGTACTTC
medium-sized	TRBV28	TRBJ1-5	TRBD1	CASSPRTGWYRDQPQHF	TGTGCCAGCAGTCCCCGGACAGGGTGGTACCGGGATCAGCCCCAGCATTTT
-	TRBV11-2	TRBJ2-2	TRBD1	CASSRQGLNTGELFF	TGTGCCAGCAGTCGACAGGGGCTTAACACCGGGGAGCTGTTTTTT
-	TRBV19	TRBJ1-1	TRBD1	CASSKPRGLGTEAFF	TGTGCCAGTAGTAAACCCAGGGGGCTGGGGACTGAAGCTTTCTTT
-	TRBV7-8	TRBJ2-7	TRBD2	CASSGGAGLAGLYF	TGTGCCAGCAGCGGGGGGGCGGGACTAGCGGGTCTGTACTTC